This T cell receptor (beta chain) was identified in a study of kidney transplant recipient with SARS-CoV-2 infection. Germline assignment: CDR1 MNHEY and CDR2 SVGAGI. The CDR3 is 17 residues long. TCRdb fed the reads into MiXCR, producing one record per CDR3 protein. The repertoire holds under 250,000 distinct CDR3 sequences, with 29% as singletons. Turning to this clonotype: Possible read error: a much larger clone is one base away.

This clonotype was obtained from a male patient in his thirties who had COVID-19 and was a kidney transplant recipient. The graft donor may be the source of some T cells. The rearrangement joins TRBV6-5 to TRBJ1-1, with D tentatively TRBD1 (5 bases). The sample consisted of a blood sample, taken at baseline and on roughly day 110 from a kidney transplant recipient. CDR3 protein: CASRRDRQRRMNTEASF. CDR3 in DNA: TGTGCCAGCAGGAGGGACCGACAACGCAGGATGAACACTGAAGCTTCCTTT.